This note documents a single T cell receptor beta chain sequence. The sample originates from a study of patients and donors after allogeneic stem cell transplantation. Germline loops: CDR1 SGDLS, CDR2 YYNGEE. Trimming removed 0 bases from V and 0 bases from J, with 9 bases in between. The CDR3 consists of 16 residues. A single record per CDR3 protein comes from TCRdb applying MiXCR to the RT-PCR reads. The data show approximately 160,000 distinct CDR3 sequences, approximately 30% seen once. The sequenced material came from blood, either unsorted or a sorted T cell fraction (not recorded which). This sequence was found in a human donor who was either an allogeneic HSCT recipient or a stem cell or donor lymphocyte infusion donor (not recorded which). It is not recorded whose cells these are; they may come from a transplant donor. The V gene is TRBV9, the J gene TRBJ2-2; D gene uncertain. In nucleotides, the CDR3 is TGTGCCAGCAGCGTAGCAATAGGGACGAACACCGGGGAGCTGTTTTTT. Residues: CASSVAIGTNTGELFF.